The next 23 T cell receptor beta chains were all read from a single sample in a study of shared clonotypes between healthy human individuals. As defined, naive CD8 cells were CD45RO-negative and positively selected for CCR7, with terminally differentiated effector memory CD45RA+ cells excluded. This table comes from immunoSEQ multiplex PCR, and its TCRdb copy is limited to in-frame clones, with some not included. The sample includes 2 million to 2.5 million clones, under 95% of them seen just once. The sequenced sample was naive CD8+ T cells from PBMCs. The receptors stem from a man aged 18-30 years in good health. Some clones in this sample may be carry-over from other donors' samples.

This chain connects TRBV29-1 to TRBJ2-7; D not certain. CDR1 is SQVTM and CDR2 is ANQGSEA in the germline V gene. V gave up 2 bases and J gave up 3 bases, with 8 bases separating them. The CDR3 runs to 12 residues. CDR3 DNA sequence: TGCAGCGTTGAACTGGGCGGCTACGAGCAGTACTTC. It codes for CSVELGGYEQYF.

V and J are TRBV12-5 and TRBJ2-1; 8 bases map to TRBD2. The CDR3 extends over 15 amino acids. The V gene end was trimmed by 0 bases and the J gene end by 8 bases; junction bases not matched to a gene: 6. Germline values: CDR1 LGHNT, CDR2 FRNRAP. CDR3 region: CASGLVPGRVDEQFF. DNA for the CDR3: TGTGCTAGTGGTTTGGTACCCGGGAGGGTCGATGAGCAGTTCTTC.

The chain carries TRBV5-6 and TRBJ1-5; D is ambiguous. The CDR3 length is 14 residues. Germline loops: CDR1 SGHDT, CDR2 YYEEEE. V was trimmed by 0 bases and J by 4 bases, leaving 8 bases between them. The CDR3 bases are TGTGCCAGCAGCTTGGGGCCAGAGAATCAGCCCCAGCATTTT. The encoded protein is CASSLGPENQPQHF. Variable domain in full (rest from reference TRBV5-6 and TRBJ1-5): DAGVTQSPTHLIKTRGQQVTLRCSPKSGHDTVSWYQQALGQGPQFIFQYYEEEERQRGNFPDRFSGHQFPNYSSELNVNALLLGDSALYLCASSLGPENQPQHFGDGTRLSIL.

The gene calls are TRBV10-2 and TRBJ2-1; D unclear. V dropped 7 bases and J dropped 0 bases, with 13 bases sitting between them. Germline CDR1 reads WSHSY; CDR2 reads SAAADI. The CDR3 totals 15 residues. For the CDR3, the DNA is TGCGCCAGCACCGGCTCAGCCCCCTCCTACAATGAGCAGTTCTTC. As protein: CASTGSAPSYNEQFF.

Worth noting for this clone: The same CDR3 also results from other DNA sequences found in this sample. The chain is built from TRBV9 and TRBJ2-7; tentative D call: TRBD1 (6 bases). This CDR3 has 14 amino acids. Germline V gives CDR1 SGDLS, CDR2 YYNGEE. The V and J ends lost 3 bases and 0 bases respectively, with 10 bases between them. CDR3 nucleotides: TGTGCCAGCAGCGCCGACAGGAGCTCCTACGAGCAGTACTTC. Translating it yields CASSADRSSYEQYF. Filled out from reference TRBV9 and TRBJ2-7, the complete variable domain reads DSGVTQTPKHLITATGQRVTLRCSPRSGDLSVYWYQQSLDQGLQFLIQYYNGEERAKGNILERFSAQQFPDLHSELNLSSLELGDSALYFCASSADRSSYEQYFGPGTRLTVT.

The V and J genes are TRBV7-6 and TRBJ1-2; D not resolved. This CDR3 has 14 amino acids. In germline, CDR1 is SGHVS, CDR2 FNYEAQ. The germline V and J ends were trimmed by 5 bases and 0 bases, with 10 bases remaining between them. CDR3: CASSPTVANYGYTF. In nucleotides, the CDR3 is TGTGCCAGCAGCCCTACCGTAGCTAACTATGGCTACACCTTC.

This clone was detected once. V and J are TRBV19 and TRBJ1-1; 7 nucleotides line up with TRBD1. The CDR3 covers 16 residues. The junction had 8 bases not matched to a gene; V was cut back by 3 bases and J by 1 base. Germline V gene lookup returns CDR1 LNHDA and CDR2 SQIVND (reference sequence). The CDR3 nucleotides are TGTGCCAGTAGTATCGTGGGGGACAGAGAGAACACTGAAGCTTTCTTT. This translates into CASSIVGDRENTEAFF.

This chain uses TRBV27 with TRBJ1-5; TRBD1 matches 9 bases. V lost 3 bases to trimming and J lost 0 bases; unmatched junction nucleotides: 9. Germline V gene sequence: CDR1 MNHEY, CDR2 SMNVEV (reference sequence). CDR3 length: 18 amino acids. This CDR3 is CASSFRGQGPYSNQPQHF. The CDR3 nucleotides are TGTGCCAGCAGTTTCCGGGGACAGGGACCCTATAGCAATCAGCCCCAGCATTTT.

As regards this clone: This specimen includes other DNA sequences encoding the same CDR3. The CDR3 nucleotides are TGTGCCAGCAGCGTTAGCGGGTCTGCATACGAGCAGTACTTC. Translation: CASSVSGSAYEQYF. V usage is TRBV9 and J usage is TRBJ2-7; 7 nucleotides agree with TRBD2. The germline gives CDR1 SGDLS, CDR2 YYNGEE. This CDR3 is built from 14 residues. The junction had 6 bases not matched to a gene; V was cut back by 2 bases and J by 4 bases.

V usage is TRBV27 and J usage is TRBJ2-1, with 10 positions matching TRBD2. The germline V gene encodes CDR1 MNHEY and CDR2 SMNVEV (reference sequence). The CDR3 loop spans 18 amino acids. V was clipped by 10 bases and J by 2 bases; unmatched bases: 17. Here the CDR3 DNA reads TGTGCCATCCCTCAGGGACTAGCGAGCCTGAACGCCTACAATGAGCAGTTCTTC. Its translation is CAIPQGLASLNAYNEQFF.

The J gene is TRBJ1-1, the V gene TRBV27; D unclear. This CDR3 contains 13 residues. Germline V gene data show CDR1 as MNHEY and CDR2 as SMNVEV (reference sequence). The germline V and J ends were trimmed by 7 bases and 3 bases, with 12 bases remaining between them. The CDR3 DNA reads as TGTGCCAGCATGCACGGCGGGGACACTGAAGCTTTCTTT. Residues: CASMHGGDTEAFF.

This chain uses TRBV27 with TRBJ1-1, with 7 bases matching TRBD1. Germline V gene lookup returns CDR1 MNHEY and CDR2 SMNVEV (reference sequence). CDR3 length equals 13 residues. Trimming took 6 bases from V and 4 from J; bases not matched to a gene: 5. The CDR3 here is CASSPRGSTEAFF. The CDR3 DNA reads TGTGCCAGCAGCCCCAGGGGGTCCACTGAAGCTTTCTTT.

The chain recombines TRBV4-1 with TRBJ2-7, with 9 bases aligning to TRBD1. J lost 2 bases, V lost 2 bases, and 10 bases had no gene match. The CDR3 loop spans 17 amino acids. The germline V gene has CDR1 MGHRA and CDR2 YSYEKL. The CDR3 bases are TGCGCCAGCAGCCAACATCAGCCGGGACAGGGTCCCTACGAGCAGTACTTC. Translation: CASSQHQPGQGPYEQYF.

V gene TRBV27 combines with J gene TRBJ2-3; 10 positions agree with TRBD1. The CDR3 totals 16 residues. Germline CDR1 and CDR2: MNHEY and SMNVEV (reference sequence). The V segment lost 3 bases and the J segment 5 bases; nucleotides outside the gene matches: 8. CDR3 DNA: TGTGCCAGCAGTTTCATCGCGACAGGGGGCGTAGATACGCAGTATTTT. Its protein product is CASSFIATGGVDTQYF.

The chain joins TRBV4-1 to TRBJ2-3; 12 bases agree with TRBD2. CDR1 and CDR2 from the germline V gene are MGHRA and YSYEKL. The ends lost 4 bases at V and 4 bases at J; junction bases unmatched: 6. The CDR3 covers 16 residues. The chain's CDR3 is CASSPPSGRAADTQYF. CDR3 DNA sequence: TGCGCCAGCAGCCCGCCTAGCGGGAGGGCCGCAGATACGCAGTATTTT.

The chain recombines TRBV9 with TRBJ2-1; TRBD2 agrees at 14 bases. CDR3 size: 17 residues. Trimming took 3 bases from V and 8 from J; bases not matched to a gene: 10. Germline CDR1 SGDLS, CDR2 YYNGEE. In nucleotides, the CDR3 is TGTGCCAGCAGCGAGGGCGGACTAGCGGGAGGTGGCGATGAGCAGTTCTTC. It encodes CASSEGGLAGGGDEQFF.

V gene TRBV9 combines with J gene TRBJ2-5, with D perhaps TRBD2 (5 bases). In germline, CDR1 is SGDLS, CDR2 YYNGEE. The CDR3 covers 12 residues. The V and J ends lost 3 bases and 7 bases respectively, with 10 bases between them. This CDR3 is CASSARDGTQYF. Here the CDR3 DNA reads TGTGCCAGCAGCGCGAGGGATGGGACCCAGTACTTC. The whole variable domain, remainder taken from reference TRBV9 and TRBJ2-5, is DSGVTQTPKHLITATGQRVTLRCSPRSGDLSVYWYQQSLDQGLQFLIQYYNGEERAKGNILERFSAQQFPDLHSELNLSSLELGDSALYFCASSARDGTQYFGPGTRLLVL.

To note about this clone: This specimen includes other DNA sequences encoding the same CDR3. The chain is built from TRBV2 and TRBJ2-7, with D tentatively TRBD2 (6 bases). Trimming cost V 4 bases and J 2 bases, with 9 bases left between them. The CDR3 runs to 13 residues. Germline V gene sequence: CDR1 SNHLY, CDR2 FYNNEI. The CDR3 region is CASSATSTYEQYF. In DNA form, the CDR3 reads TGTGCCAGCAGTGCGACTAGTACCTACGAGCAGTACTTC.

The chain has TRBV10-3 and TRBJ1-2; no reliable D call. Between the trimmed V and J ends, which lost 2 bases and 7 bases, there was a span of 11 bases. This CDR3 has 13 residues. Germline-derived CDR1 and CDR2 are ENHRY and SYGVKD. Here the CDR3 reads CAISEEKGSGYTF. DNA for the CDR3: TGTGCCATCAGTGAGGAAAAAGGGTCTGGCTACACCTTC.

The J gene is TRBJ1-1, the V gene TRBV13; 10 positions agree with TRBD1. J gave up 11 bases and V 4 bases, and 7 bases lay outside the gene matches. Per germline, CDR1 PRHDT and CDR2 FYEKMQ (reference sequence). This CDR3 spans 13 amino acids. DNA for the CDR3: TGTGCCAGCAGCTCAACCGGGACAGGGGAGGCTTTCTTT. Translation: CASSSTGTGEAFF.

The CDR3 DNA follows: TGTGCCAGCAGTTTAGGAATCTTGGGCTTTGGGGACACTGAAGCTTTCTTT. Translated: CASSLGILGFGDTEAFF. The chain links TRBV28 to TRBJ1-1; D is uncertain. CDR1 and CDR2 from the germline V gene are MDHEN and SYDVKM. Between the trimmed V and J ends, which lost 2 bases and 3 bases, there was a span of 19 bases. The CDR3 loop spans 17 amino acids.

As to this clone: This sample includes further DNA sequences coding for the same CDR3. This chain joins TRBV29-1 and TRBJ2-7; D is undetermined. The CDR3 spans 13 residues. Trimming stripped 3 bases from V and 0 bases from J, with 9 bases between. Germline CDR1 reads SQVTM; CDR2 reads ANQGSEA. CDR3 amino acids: CSVEEVSSYEQYF. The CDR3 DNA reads TGCAGCGTTGAGGAAGTTTCCTCCTACGAGCAGTACTTC.

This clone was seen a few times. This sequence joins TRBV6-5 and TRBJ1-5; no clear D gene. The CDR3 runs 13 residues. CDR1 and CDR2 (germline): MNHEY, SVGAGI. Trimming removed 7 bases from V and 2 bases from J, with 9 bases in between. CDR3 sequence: CASTSGRNQPQHF. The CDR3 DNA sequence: TGTGCCAGCACGTCCGGTCGCAATCAGCCCCAGCATTTT.